A selection of T cell receptor beta chains follows, all from one sample in a study of OX40 agonist ivuxolimab in advanced cancers. Assay used: immunoSEQ multiplex PCR; TCRdb lists only in-frame clones, some missing. Among about 70,000 clones listed, roughly 82% were seen once. The sequencing here drew on CD4+ or CD8+ T cells sorted from blood, taken in a trial of the OX40 agonist ivuxolimab. The source of these receptors is an adult with an advanced solid tumor such as melanoma, head and neck, liver or kidney cancer. The CDR3 runs from the conserved cysteine through the conserved F or W. D genes are given only for firm matches. Clone size, where shown, is once, few, many, or a class for clones that have expanded.

v_gene	abundance	d_gene	j_gene	CDR3nt	CDR3aa
TRBV2	once	TRBD1	TRBJ1-6	TGTGCCAGCAGTGTACAGGGGGCCTATTCACCCCTCCACTTT	CASSVQGAYSPLHF
TRBV5-4	.	TRBD1	TRBJ2-7	TGTGCCAGCAGCTCAAGAGGGACAGGGGTATACGAGCAGTACTTC	CASSSRGTGVYEQYF
TRBV5-6	.	.	TRBJ1-3	TGTGCCAGCAGCAGCAGTCCCCTCTCTGGAAACACCATATATTTT	CASSSSPLSGNTIYF
TRBV4-1	.	.	TRBJ2-7	TGCGCCAGCAGCCAAGTTGGGGACAACGAGCAGTACTTC	CASSQVGDNEQYF
TRBV7-8	.	TRBD2	TRBJ2-3	TGTGCCAGCAGCTTAGATCTTGGTAGCGGGGGAACCACAGATACGCAGTATTTT	CASSLDLGSGGTTDTQYF
TRBV27	.	.	TRBJ2-7	TGTGCCAGCAGTTTATCGACCCCGCCGATGGAGCAGTACTTC	CASSLSTPPMEQYF
TRBV5-5	.	.	TRBJ2-7	TGTGCCAGCAGCTTGACGGGGGGCACCTACGAGCAGTACTTC	CASSLTGGTYEQYF
TRBV6-1	few	TRBD2	TRBJ2-7	TGTGCCAGCAGTTCCAGCGGGGGCAGGCACGAGCAGTACTTC	CASSSSGGRHEQYF
TRBV6-6	.	.	TRBJ1-1	TGTGCCTCCTCCACGGGAGGTATCCTGAACACTGAAGCTTTCTTT	CASSTGGILNTEAFF
TRBV6-1	.	.	TRBJ1-1	TGTGCCAGCAGTGCAAGACAGTCCGCTGAAGCTTTCTTT	CASSARQSAEAFF
TRBV11-2	.	.	TRBJ2-7	TGTGCCAGCAGCTTAGCCCCCGGGTCGTACGAGCAGTACTTC	CASSLAPGSYEQYF
TRBV2	.	TRBD2	TRBJ2-1	TGTGCCAGCAGTGAAAGGCTAGCGGCCTACAATGAGCAGTTCTTC	CASSERLAAYNEQFF
TRBV20-1	.	.	TRBJ1-3	TGCAGTGCTAGTTCTGGAAACACCATATATTTT	CSASSGNTIYF
TRBV27	.	.	TRBJ1-5	TGTGCCAGCAGTTCAGGGGGCAATCAGCCCCAGCATTTT	CASSSGGNQPQHF
TRBV5-1	.	.	TRBJ1-2	TGCGCCAGCAGCTTGGCCATGGGAGGCTACACCTTC	CASSLAMGGYTF
TRBV28	.	TRBD1	TRBJ1-5	TGTGCCAGCAAGGGACAGGGGGCTTCGGGTGACAATCAGCCCCAGCATTTT	CASKGQGASGDNQPQHF
TRBV2	.	.	TRBJ2-5	TGTGCCAGCAGTGGTTCGGGGTTACAAGAGACCCAGTACTTC	CASSGSGLQETQYF
TRBV5-8	.	.	TRBJ2-4	TGTGCCAGCAGCCCGGACAACCACATTCAGTACTTC	CASSPDNHIQYF
TRBV18	.	.	TRBJ2-1	TGTGCCAGCTCACCGGCGTGGGAGAATGAGCAGTTCTTC	CASSPAWENEQFF
TRBV7-9	.	.	TRBJ2-5	TGTGCCAGCAGCCTTAGACAGGACCAAGAGACCCAGTACTTC	CASSLRQDQETQYF
TRBV29-1	.	TRBD1	TRBJ1-2	TGCAGCGTGAAACCACCAGGGGGATTGGATGGCTACACCTTC	CSVKPPGGLDGYTF
TRBV5-3	.	TRBD2	TRBJ2-7	TGTGCCAGAAGCTTCCCCGGGACTAGCGGACGACCCTACGAGCAGTACTTC	CARSFPGTSGRPYEQYF
TRBV7-3	.	.	TRBJ2-5	TGTGCCAGCAGCTTCGGAAGGGAAGAGACCCAGTACTTC	CASSFGREETQYF
TRBV27	few	.	TRBJ1-5	TGTGCCAGCAGTTTAATGGGATTAAACGGTCAGCCCCAGCATTTT	CASSLMGLNGQPQHF
TRBV5-1	.	.	TRBJ2-3	TGCGCCAGCAGCATGGGCCGCAACACAGATACGCAGTATTTT	CASSMGRNTDTQYF
TRBV5-1	.	.	TRBJ2-3	TGCGCCAGCAGCCTGGGGGGAAGCGCCGATACGCAGTATTTT	CASSLGGSADTQYF
TRBV5-1	.	TRBD1	TRBJ2-5	TGCGCCAGCAGCCGAGGACAGGGGCGAGAGACCCAGTACTTC	CASSRGQGRETQYF
TRBV7-2	.	.	TRBJ2-3	TGTGCCAGCAGCTTACAAACTGGGGTCTACACAGATACGCAGTATTTT	CASSLQTGVYTDTQYF
TRBV25-1	.	.	TRBJ1-2	TGTGCCAGCACCCAGGACTTCCATGGCTACACCTTC	CASTQDFHGYTF
TRBV5-1	.	.	TRBJ1-3	TGCGCCAGCAGCTCCAGTACCCCCGGTTACCACTCTGGAAACACCATATATTTT	CASSSSTPGYHSGNTIYF
TRBV11-2	.	.	TRBJ2-7	TGTGCCTCGAGGGCTTCCTACGAGCAGTACTTC	CASRASYEQYF
TRBV4-1	few	TRBD1	TRBJ1-2	TGCGCCAGCAGCCAAGGGACAGGGGGCTATGGCTACACCTTC	CASSQGTGGYGYTF
TRBV2	.	.	TRBJ2-7	TGTGCCAGCAGTGAAGACAGATCCTACGAGCAGTACTTC	CASSEDRSYEQYF
TRBV6-1	.	.	TRBJ2-1	TGTGCCATCAGTGAGTCGATAATTAGGGGGTCCTACAATGAGCAGTTCTTC	CAISESIIRGSYNEQFF
TRBV7-8	.	TRBD1	TRBJ1-2	TGTGCCAGCAGCTTAACAGGGGATGGCTACACCTTC	CASSLTGDGYTF
TRBV13	.	.	TRBJ2-5	TGTGCCAGCAGCCTCTTTTCGGAGACCCAGTACTTC	CASSLFSETQYF
TRBV7-6	.	.	TRBJ2-5	TGTGCCAGCAGCTACGATACACTTGGGGGAGAGACCCAGTACTTC	CASSYDTLGGETQYF
TRBV2	.	.	TRBJ2-7	TGTGCCAGCAGTAGGGGTTTCACGGTCTCCTACGAGCAGTACTTC	CASSRGFTVSYEQYF
TRBV9	.	.	TRBJ2-2	TGTGCCAGCAGCCCGCCTCTGGGGAGGACCGGGGAGCTGTTTTTT	CASSPPLGRTGELFF
TRBV28	.	.	TRBJ1-2	TGTGCCAGCAGCTTTGGACAGAACTATGGCTACACCTTC	CASSFGQNYGYTF
TRBV18	.	TRBD1	TRBJ1-4	TGTGCCAGCTCACCGGGACGGCGACAGGGAACTGCAACTAATGAAAAACTGTTTTTT	CASSPGRRQGTATNEKLFF
TRBV6-5	.	TRBD1	TRBJ2-1	TGTGCCAGCAGGAACCCGACAGGGGGCAGGTATGAGCAGTTCTTC	CASRNPTGGRYEQFF
TRBV6-5	.	.	TRBJ2-2	TGTGCCAGCAGTTACCTTAATTGGCGAGCCGGGGAGCTGTTTTTT	CASSYLNWRAGELFF
TRBV2	.	.	TRBJ2-5	TGTGCCCCGGGACGGGAGACCCAGTACTTC	CAPGRETQYF
TRBV28	.	TRBD1	TRBJ1-2	TGTGCCAGCAGCCTGGACAGGGCCTATGGCTACACCTTC	CASSLDRAYGYTF
TRBV7-7	.	TRBD2	TRBJ2-1	TGTGCCAGCAGCAGCGACAGCGGGGCAAACAATGAGCAGTTCTTC	CASSSDSGANNEQFF
TRBV7-9	.	.	TRBJ2-2	TGTGCCAGCAGCTTGGATGGGTACACCGGGGAGCTGTTTTTT	CASSLDGYTGELFF
TRBV18	.	.	TRBJ2-6	TGTGCCAGCTCACCACTCCGAGAGGGGGGATTATCCTCTGGGGCCAACGTCCTGACTTTC	CASSPLREGGLSSGANVLTF
TRBV7-6	.	.	TRBJ2-5	TGTGCCAGCAGCCAGGACCTCTTACAAGAGACCCAGTACTTC	CASSQDLLQETQYF
TRBV28	.	.	TRBJ2-6	TGTGCCAGCGCCCCCTCTGGGGCCAACGTCCTGACTTTC	CASAPSGANVLTF
TRBV4-1	.	.	TRBJ1-6	TGCGCCAGCAGCCAAGTCGATATGGGGTTTAGTGGAAATTCACCCCTCCACTTT	CASSQVDMGFSGNSPLHF
TRBV18	.	.	TRBJ2-3	TGTGCCAGCTCAGGCCGTGGGCCTAGCACAGATACGCAGTATTTT	CASSGRGPSTDTQYF
TRBV6-5	.	TRBD1	TRBJ1-3	TGTGCCAGCAGTCCGGGACAGCACCCTGGAAACACCATATATTTT	CASSPGQHPGNTIYF
TRBV5-1	.	.	TRBJ2-3	TGCGCCAGCAGCCTAGAAAGCACGGTAAATACGCAGTATTTT	CASSLESTVNTQYF
TRBV5-5	.	.	TRBJ1-2	TGTGCCAGCAGCCTTTGGGTGTCCAACTATGGCTACACCTTC	CASSLWVSNYGYTF
TRBV6-5	.	TRBD1	TRBJ2-7	TGTGCCAGCAGACAGACAGGGAACAACTACGAGCAGTACTTC	CASRQTGNNYEQYF